This T cell receptor (beta chain) came from a study of cytomegalovirus exposure and HLA in healthy donors. Primers: 60 Vbeta forward and 13 Jbeta reverse. The method was immunoSEQ multiplex PCR; TCRdb's version includes in-frame clones alone and lacks a portion of them. The top ten clones hold 1% to 1.5% of a sample with about 200,000 clones, over 70% of them seen once. Donors sampled were nominally healthy, though unrecorded immune exposures were likely. This clone was observed a few times. The target antigen is unknown. General study findings and limits: About 87% or about 30% of the time was how often most TCR beta V segments were productive, according to an earlier analysis. Later analysis demonstrated an association between a missense DCLRE1C variant and TCR beta V- and J-gene trimming. Confirmation in vitro established that three CMV-associated chains were specific for CMV antigens.

The CDR3 contains 15 residues. V was shortened by 4 bases and J by 1 base, with 13 bases between the two germline ends. The germline V gene has CDR1 MGHRA and CDR2 YSYEKL. This chain uses TRBV4-1 with TRBJ1-2; D is possibly TRBD1 (6 bases). Input material: PBMCs. This sequence was found in a man aged 25-45 years in good health and CMV-seronegative. In nucleotides, the CDR3 is TGCGCCAGCAGCCTCGGGACACAAAGTAACTATGGCTACACCTTC. It is translated as CASSLGTQSNYGYTF.